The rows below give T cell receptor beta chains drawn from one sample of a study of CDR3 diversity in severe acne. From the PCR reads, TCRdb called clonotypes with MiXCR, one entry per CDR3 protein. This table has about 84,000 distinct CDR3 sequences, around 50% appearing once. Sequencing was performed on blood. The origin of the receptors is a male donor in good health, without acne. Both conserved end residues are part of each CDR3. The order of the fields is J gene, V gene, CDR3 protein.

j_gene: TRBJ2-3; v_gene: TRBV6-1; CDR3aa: CASSLGGADTQYF
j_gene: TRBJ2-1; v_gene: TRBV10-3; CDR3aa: CAIGSGGREQFF
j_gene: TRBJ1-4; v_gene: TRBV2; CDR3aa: CASSRTDSIGGKLFF
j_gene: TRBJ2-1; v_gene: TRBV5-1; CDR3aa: CASSLSGGGQFF
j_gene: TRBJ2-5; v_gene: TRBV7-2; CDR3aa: CASSPLWDRGRETQYF
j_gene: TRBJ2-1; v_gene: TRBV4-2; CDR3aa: CACSPKTSGSDEQFF
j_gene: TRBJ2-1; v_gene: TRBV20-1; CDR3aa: CSAFGTSGGAGEQFF
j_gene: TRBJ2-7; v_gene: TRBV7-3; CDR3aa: CASSLFDITRSYEQYF
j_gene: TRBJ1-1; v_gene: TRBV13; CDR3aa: CASSPYGLTRNTEAFF
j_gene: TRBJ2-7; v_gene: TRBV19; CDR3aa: CASSITGPLSYEQYF
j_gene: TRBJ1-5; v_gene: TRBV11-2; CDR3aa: CASSFTDSNQPQHF
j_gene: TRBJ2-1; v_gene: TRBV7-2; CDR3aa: CASSSTSGRPYEQFF
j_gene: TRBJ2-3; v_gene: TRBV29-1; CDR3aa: CSVEGWECTDTQYF
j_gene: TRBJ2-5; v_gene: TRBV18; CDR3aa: CASSSGQSSNQPQYF
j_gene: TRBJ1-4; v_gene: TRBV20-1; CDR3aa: CSARARSGLAGGNTGDRKLFF
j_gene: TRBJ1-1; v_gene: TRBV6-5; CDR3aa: CASSSAGSNTEAFF
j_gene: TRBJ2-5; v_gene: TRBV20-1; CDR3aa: CSAPLATSGGQETQYF
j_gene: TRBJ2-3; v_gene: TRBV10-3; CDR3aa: CAISGLAWGNTQYF
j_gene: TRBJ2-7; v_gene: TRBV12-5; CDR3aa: CASGLARGGSYEQYF
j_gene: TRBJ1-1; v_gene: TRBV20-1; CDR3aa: CSARDLGGGNTEAFF
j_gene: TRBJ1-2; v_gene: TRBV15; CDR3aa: CATSRVDSNYGYTF
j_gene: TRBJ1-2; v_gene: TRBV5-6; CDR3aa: CASSLWGGPGYTF
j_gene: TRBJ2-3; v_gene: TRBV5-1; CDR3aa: CASSLAGTDNEQYF
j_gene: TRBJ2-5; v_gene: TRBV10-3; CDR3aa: CASQPRDNQETQYF
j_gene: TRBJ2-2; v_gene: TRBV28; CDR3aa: CASSSRPPSSMTGELFF
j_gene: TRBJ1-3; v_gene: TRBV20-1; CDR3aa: CSASGGAGNTIYF
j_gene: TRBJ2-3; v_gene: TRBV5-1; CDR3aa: CASSFGGAGTDTQYF
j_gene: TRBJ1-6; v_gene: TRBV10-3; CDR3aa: CAISAEYNSPLHF
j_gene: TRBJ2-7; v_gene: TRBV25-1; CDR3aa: CASTLGEGLEQYF
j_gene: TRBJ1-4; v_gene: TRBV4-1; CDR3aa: CASSQEGDRARFGEKLLF
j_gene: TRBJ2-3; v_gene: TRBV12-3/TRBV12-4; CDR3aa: CASRIRGRTDTQYF
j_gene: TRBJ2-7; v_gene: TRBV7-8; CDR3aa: CASRSRTSGFNYEQYF
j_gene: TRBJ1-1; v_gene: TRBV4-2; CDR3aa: CASSEGGAANTEAFF
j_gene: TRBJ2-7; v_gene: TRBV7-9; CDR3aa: CASSLGVGGEKLF
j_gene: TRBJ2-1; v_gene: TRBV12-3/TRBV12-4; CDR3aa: CASSAGAQPEQLF